This TCR beta chain appears in the sequencing data of a study of shared clonotypes between healthy human individuals. The overall study: Every donor yielded three CD4 naive, three CD4 memory, two CD8 naive and one CD8 memory plate.

V lost 1 base and J lost 10; bases outside the gene matches: 14. Germline V gene lookup returns CDR1 GTSNPN and CDR2 SVGIG (reference sequence). There are 15 residues in the CDR3. Whole-study results and caveats: Inspection by rarefaction showed sorted-subset sequencing to be incomplete despite large depth.

All donors were Caucasian adults living in Nashville, Tennessee. Comment on this clone: Antigen specificity is unknown.

Sequenced by immunoSEQ multiplex PCR; TCRdb stores in-frame clones only, minus some. The sample includes about 2 million clones, 85% to 95% of them seen just once. The rearrangement joins TRBV30 to TRBJ1-1; 8 bases are a match to TRBD1. The clonotype was recovered from a man between 18 and 35 years old in good health. Material: naive CD4+ T cells sorted from blood. Stated subset: CD45RA+ positively selected. The CDR3, as DNA: TGTGCCTGGAGTGACCCGGGACAGGCCCTACGGGGAGCTTTCTTT. Translation gives CAWSDPGQALRGAFF. Variable domain in full (rest from reference TRBV30 and TRBJ1-1): SQTIHQWPATLVQPVGSPLSLECTVEGTSNPNLYWYRQAAGRGLQLLFYSVGIGQISSEVPQNLSASRPQDRQFILSSKKLLLSDSGFYLCAWSDPGQALRGAFFGQGTRLTVV.